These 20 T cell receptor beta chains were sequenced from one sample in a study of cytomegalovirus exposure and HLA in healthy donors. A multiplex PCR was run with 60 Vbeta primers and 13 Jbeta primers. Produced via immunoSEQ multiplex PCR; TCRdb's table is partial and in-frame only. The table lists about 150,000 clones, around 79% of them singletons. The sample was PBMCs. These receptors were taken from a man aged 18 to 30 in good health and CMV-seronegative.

The CDR3 nucleotides are TGTGCCAGCAGCTTAGGTCTGGCGGGTGAAGCTTTCTTT. This gives the protein CASSLGLAGEAFF. The V and J genes are TRBV11-3 and TRBJ1-1; D gene unclear. V was shortened by 1 base and J by 7 bases, with 10 bases between the two germline ends. This CDR3 has 13 residues. Germline V lookup: CDR1 SGHNT, CDR2 YENEEA. Full variable domain (rest looked up from reference TRBV11-3 and TRBJ1-1): EAGVVQSPRYKIIEKKQPVAFWCNPISGHNTLYWYLQNLGQGPELLIRYENEEAVDDSQLPKDRFSAERLKGVDSTLKIQPAELGDSAVYLCASSLGLAGEAFFGQGTRLTVV.

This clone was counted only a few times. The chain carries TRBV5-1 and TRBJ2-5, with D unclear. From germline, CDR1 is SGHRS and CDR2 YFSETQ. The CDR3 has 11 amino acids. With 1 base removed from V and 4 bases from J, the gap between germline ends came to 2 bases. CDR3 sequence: CASSLRETQYF. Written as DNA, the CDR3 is TGCGCCAGCAGCTTGCGAGAGACCCAGTACTTC.

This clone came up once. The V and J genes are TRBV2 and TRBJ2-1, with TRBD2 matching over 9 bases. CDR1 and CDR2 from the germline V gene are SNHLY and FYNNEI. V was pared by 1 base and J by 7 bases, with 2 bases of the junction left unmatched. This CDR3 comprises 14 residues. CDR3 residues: CASSEGLAANEQFF. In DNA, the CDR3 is TGTGCCAGCAGTGAAGGACTAGCGGCAAATGAGCAGTTCTTC.

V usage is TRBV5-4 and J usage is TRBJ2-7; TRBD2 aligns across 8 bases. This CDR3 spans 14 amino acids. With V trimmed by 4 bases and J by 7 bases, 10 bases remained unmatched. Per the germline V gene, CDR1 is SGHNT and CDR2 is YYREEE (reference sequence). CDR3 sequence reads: CASSPGTREKEQYF. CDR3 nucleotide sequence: TGTGCCAGCAGCCCCGGGACTAGGGAAAAAGAGCAGTACTTC.

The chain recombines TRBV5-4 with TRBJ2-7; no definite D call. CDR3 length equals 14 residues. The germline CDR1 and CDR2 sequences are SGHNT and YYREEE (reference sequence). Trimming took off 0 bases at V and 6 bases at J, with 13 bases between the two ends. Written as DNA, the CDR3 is TGTGCCAGCAGCTTGGGCGGTTCCCCTCCCGAGCAGTACTTC. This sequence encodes CASSLGGSPPEQYF.

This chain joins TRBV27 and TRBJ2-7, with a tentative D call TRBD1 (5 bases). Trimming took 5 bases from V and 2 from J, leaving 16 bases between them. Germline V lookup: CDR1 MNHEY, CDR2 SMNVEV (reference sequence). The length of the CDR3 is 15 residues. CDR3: CASSLFSRAPYEQYF. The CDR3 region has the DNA TGTGCCAGCAGTCTCTTCTCCAGGGCTCCCTACGAGCAGTACTTC.

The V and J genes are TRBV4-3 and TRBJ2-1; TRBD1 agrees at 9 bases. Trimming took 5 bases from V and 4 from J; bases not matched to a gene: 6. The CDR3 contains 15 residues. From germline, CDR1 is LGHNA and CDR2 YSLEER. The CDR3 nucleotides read TGCGCCAGCAGCTACGGACAGGGGAGTTACAATGAGCAGTTCTTC. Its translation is CASSYGQGSYNEQFF.

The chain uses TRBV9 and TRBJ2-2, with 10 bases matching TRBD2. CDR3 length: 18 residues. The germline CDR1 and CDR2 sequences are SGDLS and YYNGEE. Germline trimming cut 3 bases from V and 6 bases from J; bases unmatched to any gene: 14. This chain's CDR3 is CASSAPLAGPNKAGELFF. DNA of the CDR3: TGTGCCAGCAGCGCGCCACTAGCGGGACCGAACAAGGCCGGGGAGCTGTTTTTT.

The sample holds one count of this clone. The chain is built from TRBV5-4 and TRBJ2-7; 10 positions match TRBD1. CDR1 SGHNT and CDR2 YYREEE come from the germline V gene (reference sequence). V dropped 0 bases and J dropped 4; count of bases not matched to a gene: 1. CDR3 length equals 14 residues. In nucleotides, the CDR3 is TGTGCCAGCAGCTTGGGGGACAGGGGTTACGAGCAGTACTTC. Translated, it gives CASSLGDRGYEQYF.

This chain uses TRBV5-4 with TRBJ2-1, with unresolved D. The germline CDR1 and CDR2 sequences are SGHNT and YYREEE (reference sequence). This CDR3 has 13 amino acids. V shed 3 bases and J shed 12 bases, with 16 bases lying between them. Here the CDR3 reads CASSSTIVRGQFF. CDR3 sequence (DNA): TGTGCCAGCAGCTCCACTATAGTGCGTGGGCAGTTCTTC.

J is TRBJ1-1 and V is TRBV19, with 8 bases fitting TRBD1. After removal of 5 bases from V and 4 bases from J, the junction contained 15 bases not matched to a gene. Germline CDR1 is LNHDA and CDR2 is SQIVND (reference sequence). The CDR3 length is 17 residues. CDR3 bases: TGTGCCAGTAGTCCCGGACAGGGATGGACCCCGGTCACTGAAGCTTTCTTT. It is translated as CASSPGQGWTPVTEAFF.

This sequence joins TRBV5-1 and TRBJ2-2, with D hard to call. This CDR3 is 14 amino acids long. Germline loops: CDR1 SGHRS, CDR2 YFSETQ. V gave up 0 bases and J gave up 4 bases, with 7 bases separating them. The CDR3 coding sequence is TGCGCCAGCAGCTTGGAACAATTCACCGGGGAGCTGTTTTTT. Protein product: CASSLEQFTGELFF.

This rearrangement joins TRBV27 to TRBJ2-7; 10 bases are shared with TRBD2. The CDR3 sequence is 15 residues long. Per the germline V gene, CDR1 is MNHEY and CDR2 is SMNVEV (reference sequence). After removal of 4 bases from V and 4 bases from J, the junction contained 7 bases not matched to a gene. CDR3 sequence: CASSSGASGSYEQYF. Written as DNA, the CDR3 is TGTGCCAGCAGTTCTGGGGCTAGCGGGAGTTACGAGCAGTACTTC.

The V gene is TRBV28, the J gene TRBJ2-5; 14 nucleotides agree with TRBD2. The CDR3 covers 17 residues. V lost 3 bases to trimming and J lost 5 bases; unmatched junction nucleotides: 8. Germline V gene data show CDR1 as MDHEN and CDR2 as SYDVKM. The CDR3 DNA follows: TGTGCCAGCAGTTTTAGGACTAGCGGGAGGTTAAGGGAGACCCAGTACTTC. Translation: CASSFRTSGRLRETQYF.

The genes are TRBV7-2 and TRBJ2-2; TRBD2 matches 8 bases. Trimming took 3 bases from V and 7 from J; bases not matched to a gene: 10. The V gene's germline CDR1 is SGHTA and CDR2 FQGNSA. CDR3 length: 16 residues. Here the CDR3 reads CASSFSRGGTGGELFF. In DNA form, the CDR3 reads TGTGCCAGCAGCTTTTCACGCGGGGGGACGGGCGGGGAGCTGTTTTTT.

CDR3 region: CASSGQGDTQYF. CDR3 nucleotide sequence: TGTGCCAGCAGCGGACAGGGCGATACGCAGTATTTT. The rearrangement links TRBV9 to TRBJ2-3, with 7 nucleotides matching TRBD1. J was trimmed by 6 bases and V by 3 bases; bases with no gene match: 1. Looked up from germline, CDR1 is SGDLS and CDR2 is YYNGEE. CDR3 length equals 12 residues.

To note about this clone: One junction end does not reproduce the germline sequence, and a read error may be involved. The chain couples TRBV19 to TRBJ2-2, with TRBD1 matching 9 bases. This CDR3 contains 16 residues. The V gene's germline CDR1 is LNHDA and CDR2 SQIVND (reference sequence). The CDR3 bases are TGTGCCAGTAGTATCCCAGGGACAGGGAACACCGGGGGGCTGTTTTTT. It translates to CASSIPGTGNTGGLFF.

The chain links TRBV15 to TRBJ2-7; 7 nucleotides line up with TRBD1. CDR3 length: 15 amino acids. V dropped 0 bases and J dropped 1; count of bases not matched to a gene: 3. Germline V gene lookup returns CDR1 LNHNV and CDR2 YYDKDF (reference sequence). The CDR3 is CATSRDPGQSYEQYF. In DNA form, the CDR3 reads TGTGCCACCAGCAGAGATCCGGGACAGTCCTACGAGCAGTACTTC.

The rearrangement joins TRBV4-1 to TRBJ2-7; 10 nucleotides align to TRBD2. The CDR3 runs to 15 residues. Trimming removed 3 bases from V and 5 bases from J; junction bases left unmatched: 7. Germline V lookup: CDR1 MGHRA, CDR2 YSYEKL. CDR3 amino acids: CASSQKREGPDEQYF. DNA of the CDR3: TGCGCCAGCAGCCAGAAGCGGGAGGGTCCCGACGAGCAGTACTTC.

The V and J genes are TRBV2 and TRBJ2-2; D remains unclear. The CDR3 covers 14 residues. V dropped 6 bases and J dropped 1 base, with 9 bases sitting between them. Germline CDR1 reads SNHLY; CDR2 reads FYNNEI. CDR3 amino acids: CASRPSENTGELFF. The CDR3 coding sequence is TGTGCCAGCAGACCCTCAGAGAACACCGGGGAGCTGTTTTTT.